The 27 T cell receptor beta chains below all came from one sample that was sequenced in a study of T cell clonality in common variable immunodeficiency. Assay used: immunoSEQ multiplex PCR; TCRdb lists only in-frame clones, some missing. The data show 80,000 or so clones, with none appearing a single time. The specimen sequenced was peripheral blood mononuclear cells. The receptors shown here come from a person aged 18 to 75 in good health.

This clone was detected many times. The read falls 3 residues short of the CDR3 end, and the missing part is taken from the germline J gene. The V gene is TRBV19, the J gene TRBJ1-3, with D unresolved. Germline CDR1 reads LNHDA; CDR2 reads SQIVND (reference sequence). V was pared by 6 bases and J by 4 bases, with 16 bases between. CDR3 length: 15 residues. The CDR3 region is CASSVFVGSGNTIYF. The CDR3 DNA, read in part, is TGTGCCAGTAGCGTCTTCGTAGGGTCAGGAAACACC.

This clone occurred a few times. The read stops 3 residues short of the end of the CDR3; the missing end is completed from the germline J gene. This chain connects TRBV2 to TRBJ2-3; D is undetermined. V lost 4 bases and J lost 0, with 11 bases in between. The CDR3 contains 15 residues. Germline V gene sequence: CDR1 SNHLY, CDR2 FYNNEI. CDR3 DNA, as far as it was read: TGTGCCAGCAGTGGCGGCAGATATAGCACAGATACG. Amino acids: CASSGGRYSTDT. The full-length CDR3 reads as CASSGGRYSTDTQYF.

This clone was counted at least ten times. Coverage ceases 3 residues before the CDR3 finishes, and the germline J gene fills in the end. The sample holds other DNA sequences that translate to the same CDR3. This chain joins TRBV19 and TRBJ2-7, with a tentative D call TRBD2 (6 bases). Germline V lookup: CDR1 LNHDA, CDR2 SQIVND (reference sequence). V was shortened by 5 bases and J by 3 bases, with 11 bases between the two germline ends. The CDR3 totals 13 residues. CDR3 region: CASSRREGYEQYF. CDR3 DNA (partial): TGTGCCAGTAGTCGGCGGGAAGGCTACGAG.

The sample holds many counts of this clone. The sequenced fragment ends 3 residues before the CDR3 boundary, so the rest is inferred from the germline J gene. J is TRBJ1-1 and V is TRBV19; no clear D. The CDR3 is 13 amino acids. CDR1 is LNHDA, CDR2 SQIVND, per germline (reference sequence). Between the trimmed V and J ends, which lost 9 bases and 4 bases, there was a span of 15 bases. CDR3 DNA, as far as it was read: TGTGCCAGCCAGGCCTCGAGACGCACTGAA. Protein product: CASQASRRTE. The whole CDR3 protein is CASQASRRTEAFF.

Comment on this clone: The read ends 3 residues shy of where the CDR3 ends; the end is completed using the germline J gene. The chain carries TRBV10-3 and TRBJ2-7; 7 bases line up with TRBD2. V lost 3 bases to trimming and J lost 4 bases; unmatched junction nucleotides: 12. Germline loops: CDR1 ENHRY, CDR2 SYGVKD. The CDR3 extends over 16 amino acids. The sequenced part of the CDR3 DNA is TGTGCCATCAGTGACTCCCCCGGGACTACCCATTACGAG. Translating it yields CAISDSPGTTHYE. The full CDR3 reads CAISDSPGTTHYEQYF.

This clone was detected only a few times. This likely stems from a read error, as it lies one base from a far larger clone. CDR3 protein: CASSRGGQSPYEQYF. The covered CDR3 bases are TGTGCCAGCTCACGAGGCGGACAGAGCCCCTACGAG. The V gene is TRBV18, the J gene TRBJ2-7; tentatively, D is TRBD1 (6 bases). The read ends 3 residues shy of where the CDR3 ends; the end is completed using the germline J gene. Germline V lookup: CDR1 KGHSH, CDR2 LQKENI. CDR3 length equals 15 residues. The V end lost 4 bases, the J end lost 2 bases, and 15 bases lay between the germline ends. Full variable domain (missing parts from reference TRBV18 and TRBJ2-7): NAGVMQNPRHLVRRRGQEARLRCSPMKGHSHVYWYRQLPEEGLKFMVYLQKENIIDESGMPKERFSAEFPKEGPSILRIQQVVRGDSAAYFCASSRGGQSPYEQYFGPGTRLTVT.

The table lists this clone with a few counts. The DNA ends 3 residues before the CDR3 does, and the rest of the CDR3 is filled in from the germline J gene. The gene calls are TRBV10-2 and TRBJ2-7; TRBD2 aligns across 12 bases. The ends lost 6 bases at V and 5 bases at J; junction bases unmatched: 5. The germline V gene encodes CDR1 WSHSY and CDR2 SAAADI. The CDR3 has 14 amino acids. This CDR3 is CASSLAGGHNEQYF. The CDR3 DNA, read in part, is TGCGCCAGCAGCCTAGCGGGAGGGCACAACGAG.

This clone was picked up a small number of times. The CDR3 extends 3 residues past the end of the read, so its final part is completed from the germline J gene. The V gene is TRBV19, the J gene TRBJ2-1; 8 bases agree with TRBD2. Germline trimming cut 5 bases from V and 6 bases from J; bases unmatched to any gene: 9. Germline CDR1 reads LNHDA; CDR2 reads SQIVND (reference sequence). The CDR3 totals 15 residues. The sequenced CDR3 bases are TGTGCCAGTAGTGTTAGCGGGACCTTTGGCAATGAG. Its protein product is CASSVSGTFGNE. In full, the CDR3 is CASSVSGTFGNEQFF.

This clone was seen at least ten times. The CDR3 extends 3 residues past the end of the read, so its final part is completed from the germline J gene. This chain links TRBV20-1 with TRBJ2-3; a weak D match, TRBD2 (6 bases). Trimming took off 0 bases at V and 2 bases at J, with 9 bases between the two ends. The CDR3 consists of 14 residues. The germline gives CDR1 DFQATT, CDR2 SNEGSKA (reference sequence). This chain's CDR3 is CSARDGGSTDTQYF. Partial CDR3 DNA: TGCAGTGCTAGAGACGGGGGTTCCACAGATACG.

At least ten counts were recorded for this clone. The read ends 3 residues early relative to the CDR3; the germline J gene fills the gap. V usage is TRBV7-9 and J usage is TRBJ1-1; TRBD1 matches 9 bases. The junction had 5 bases not matched to a gene; V was cut back by 4 bases and J by 5 bases. In germline, CDR1 is SEHNR, CDR2 FQNEAQ (reference sequence). This CDR3 region has 14 residues. The CDR3 protein is CASSSTGGWTEAFF. CDR3 bases read: TGTGCCAGCAGCTCCACAGGGGGCTGGACTGAA.

This clone was found many times. The read gets to within 3 residues of the CDR3 end, and the germline J gene fills in the rest. V usage is TRBV20-1 and J usage is TRBJ2-5; no clear D gene. The CDR3 totals 10 residues. Germline V gene sequence: CDR1 DFQATT, CDR2 SNEGSKA (reference sequence). Trimming removed 5 bases from V and 2 bases from J, with 3 bases in between. The CDR3 reads CSAAQETQYF. The sequenced part of the CDR3 DNA is TGCAGTGCTGCGCAAGAGACC.

This clone was seen repeatedly, ten times or more. The read gets to within 3 residues of the CDR3 end, and the germline J gene fills in the rest. The rearrangement uses TRBV23-1 and TRBJ1-2; TRBD1 matches 7 bases. TRBV23-1 is an ORF; its function is uncertain. The CDR3 runs 15 residues. Losses at the gene ends were 2 bases for V and 4 bases for J; bases not matched to a gene: 7. The CDR3 sequence is CASSQKEGASYGYTF. CDR3 bases read: TGCGCCAGCAGTCAAAAGGAGGGGGCGAGCTATGGC.

Ten or more counts support this clone. The read ends 3 residues shy of where the CDR3 ends; the end is completed using the germline J gene. The rearrangement joins TRBV7-3 to TRBJ2-1, with 8 bases identical to TRBD2. V trimming: 0 bases; J trimming: 0 bases; junction bases outside the gene matches: 4. Germline V gene data show CDR1 as SGHTA and CDR2 as FQGTGA. The CDR3 extends over 17 amino acids. The part of the CDR3 DNA that was read is TGTGCCAGCAGCTTAACGTTAGCGGGGAGCTCCTACAATGAG. Translation: CASSLTLAGSSYNE. The whole CDR3 region reads CASSLTLAGSSYNEQFF.

This clone has at least ten counts. With the read ending 3 residues before the CDR3 end, the germline J gene is used to fill in that end. The V call is TRBV10-1, the J call TRBJ1-4, with 8 nucleotides matching TRBD1. CDR3 length equals 15 residues. Germline loops: CDR1 WNHNN, CDR2 SYGVQD (reference sequence). J was trimmed by 10 bases and V by 7 bases; bases with no gene match: 14. CDR3: CASISSDRAVGKLFF. Partial CDR3 DNA: TGCGCCAGCATTTCCTCGGACAGGGCAGTGGGAAAA.

This clone was seen repeatedly, ten times or more. Sequencing ends 3 residues short of the CDR3 end; the germline J gene provides the rest. The rearrangement joins TRBV10-3 to TRBJ1-1, with TRBD1 as a possible D gene (6 bases). Germline V lookup: CDR1 ENHRY, CDR2 SYGVKD. The CDR3 extends over 14 amino acids. Trimming removed 3 bases from V and 1 base from J, with 9 bases in between. The sequenced part of the CDR3 DNA is TGTGCCATCAGTGAAGGACAGCCGAACACTGAA. Amino acids: CAISEGQPNTE. In full, the CDR3 reads CAISEGQPNTEAFF.

At least ten counts were recorded for this clone. The read falls 3 residues short of the CDR3 end, and the missing part is taken from the germline J gene. This chain links TRBV7-2 with TRBJ1-3; D gene ambiguous. This CDR3 comprises 15 residues. With 1 base removed from V and 1 base from J, the gap between germline ends came to 8 bases. From germline, CDR1 is SGHTA and CDR2 FQGNSA. Here the CDR3 reads CASSLVSGSGNTIYF. The sequenced part of the CDR3 DNA is TGTGCCAGCAGCTTAGTTTCAGGATCTGGAAACACC.

Many counts were recorded for this clone. The read comes to an end 3 residues before the CDR3 does, leaving the germline J gene to fill in the end. The chain couples TRBV19 to TRBJ1-4, with unresolved D. Trimming cost V 3 bases and J 2 bases, with 10 bases left between them. The CDR3 is 15 amino acids. The V gene's germline CDR1 is LNHDA and CDR2 SQIVND (reference sequence). The CDR3: CASSIQADTNEKLFF. CDR3 DNA (partial): TGTGCCAGTAGTATTCAGGCCGATACTAATGAAAAA.

This clone was found many times. The DNA ends 3 residues before the CDR3 does, and the rest of the CDR3 is filled in from the germline J gene. This chain connects TRBV29-1 to TRBJ1-1; D gene uncertain. The CDR3 loop spans 12 amino acids. Between the trimmed V and J ends, which lost 7 bases and 1 base, there was a span of 10 bases. Germline loops: CDR1 SQVTM, CDR2 ANQGSEA. The sequenced part of the CDR3 DNA is TGCAGCGCTCACCGGGGGAACACTGAA. Translated: CSAHRGNTE. The whole CDR3 protein reads CSAHRGNTEAFF.

Ten or more counts support this clone. The CDR3 end lies 3 residues beyond the end of the read and is filled in from the germline J gene. This chain links TRBV7-2 with TRBJ2-7; 13 bases map to TRBD2. This CDR3 has 15 amino acids. V lost 5 bases and J lost 4; bases outside the gene matches: 5. The germline CDR1 and CDR2 sequences are SGHTA and FQGNSA. This CDR3 reads CASSIPGLAGYEQYF. The sequenced CDR3 bases are TGTGCCAGCAGCATTCCGGGACTAGCGGGGTACGAG.

This clone has a count of ten or more. The read finishes 3 residues shy of the CDR3 end, and the germline J gene is used to complete it. This rearrangement joins TRBV4-2 to TRBJ2-4, with a weak D call TRBD2 (7 bases). Per germline, CDR1 LGHNA and CDR2 YNFKEQ. V was pared by 4 bases and J by 0 bases, with 16 bases between. This CDR3 contains 17 residues. The CDR3 protein is CASSPGGRILAKNIQYF. The sequenced part of the CDR3 DNA is TGTGCCAGCAGCCCCGGGGGGCGGATACTAGCCAAAAACATT.

Ten or more counts support this clone. Read data end 3 residues before the CDR3 end; the end is taken from the germline J gene. The chain uses TRBV14 and TRBJ1-4; 7 positions agree with TRBD1. V lost 1 base to trimming and J lost 3 bases; unmatched junction nucleotides: 5. Per germline, CDR1 SGHDN and CDR2 FVKESK. This CDR3 comprises 16 residues. Here the CDR3 reads CASSQVGQGANEKLFF. The part of the CDR3 DNA that was read is TGTGCCAGCAGCCAAGTTGGCCAGGGGGCTAATGAAAAA.

This clone was seen ten or more times. The read terminates 3 residues ahead of where the CDR3 ends, so the germline J gene completes it. V is TRBV19 and J is TRBJ2-7, with D perhaps matching TRBD1 (6 bases). Trimming took 5 bases from V and 4 from J, leaving 21 bases between them. The CDR3 runs 16 residues. Germline V gene lookup returns CDR1 LNHDA and CDR2 SQIVND (reference sequence). The sequenced CDR3 bases are TGTGCCAGTAGTGTTGCTGGGGCACAGGGTTTATACGAG. This sequence encodes CASSVAGAQGLYE. The complete CDR3 protein is CASSVAGAQGLYEQYF.

This clone was seen ten or more times. The sequenced fragment ends 3 residues before the CDR3 boundary, so the rest is inferred from the germline J gene. The chain carries TRBV12-3 or TRBV12-4 and TRBJ1-1; D uncertain. This CDR3 has 14 amino acids. V was shortened by 1 base and J by 2 bases, with 8 bases between the two germline ends. This chain's CDR3 is CASSLGLSNTEAFF. The sequenced CDR3 bases are TGTGCCAGCAGTTTAGGACTGTCCAACACTGAA.

There are many counts of this clone. CDR3: CSASGTSGKAYEQYF. The CDR3 DNA, read in part, is TGCAGTGCTAGCGGGACTAGCGGGAAAGCCTACGAG. The chain joins TRBV20-1 to TRBJ2-7, with TRBD2 matching over 13 bases. The read ends 3 residues shy of where the CDR3 ends; the end is completed using the germline J gene. After removal of 3 bases from V and 2 bases from J, the junction contained 4 bases not matched to a gene. The germline CDR1 and CDR2 sequences are DFQATT and SNEGSKA (reference sequence). The CDR3 has 15 residues.

This clone was seen repeatedly, ten times or more. With the read ending 3 residues before the CDR3 end, the germline J gene is used to fill in that end. The V call is TRBV2, the J call TRBJ2-7; D is perhaps TRBD2 (5 bases). V lost 3 bases and J lost 5, with 20 bases in between. This CDR3 region has 16 residues. From germline, CDR1 is SNHLY and CDR2 FYNNEI. The CDR3 sequence: CASSDPGWRRIHEQYF. Partial CDR3 DNA: TGTGCCAGCAGTGATCCGGGGTGGAGGCGGATCCACGAG.

This clone was seen ten or more times. The observed sequence ends 3 residues before the CDR3 terminus, with the missing tail filled in from the germline J gene. J is TRBJ2-1 and V is TRBV5-6; 10 bases map to TRBD2. This CDR3 contains 14 residues. Looked up from germline, CDR1 is SGHDT and CDR2 is YYEEEE. J was trimmed by 9 bases and V by 7 bases; bases with no gene match: 10. The chain's CDR3 is CASEEAGGPVEQFF. The covered CDR3 bases are TGTGCCAGCGAGGAAGCGGGAGGGCCCGTTGAG.

This clone was recorded many times. The CDR3 end falls 3 residues outside the read, so it is completed with the germline J gene. The gene calls are TRBV10-3 and TRBJ2-1; 9 bases fit TRBD1. V lost 8 bases and J lost 3; bases outside the gene matches: 2. The V gene's germline CDR1 is ENHRY and CDR2 SYGVKD. The length of the CDR3 is 13 residues. Here the CDR3 reads CAIGTGNYNEQFF. Partial CDR3 DNA: TGTGCCATCGGGACAGGGAACTACAATGAG.